This T cell receptor beta chain derives from a study of cytotoxic CD8 clonotypes in ibrutinib-treated CLL. Whole-study context: The samples contained a few hundred thousand productive templates on average. They also contained an average of roughly 90,000 productive rearrangements.

Clones were sequenced by immunoSEQ multiplex PCR, and TCRdb holds only the in-frame ones, with some missing. The sample records 55,000 to 80,000 clones, over 75% being singletons. The germline CDR1 and CDR2 sequences are SGDLS and YYNGEE. The CDR3 loop spans 14 amino acids. The ends were cut back, 0 bases at V and 4 bases at J, with 10 bases in the middle. The receptor was isolated from a human donor with chronic lymphocytic leukemia. The V gene is TRBV9, the J gene TRBJ1-1, with D perhaps TRBD1 (6 bases). The input for sequencing was PBMCs, taken after 12 months of ibrutinib treatment. DNA for the CDR3: TGTGCCAGCAGCGTAGTAGGGGGTGGCACTGAAGCTTTCTTT. Translated: CASSVVGGGTEAFF.